This TCR beta chain is from a study of T-cell memory formation after mild COVID-19. Whole-study findings and limits: Contracting CD4+ clones lay largely in CM and EM, with CD8+ ones residing in EMRA.

This clonotype was detected only a few times. What it binds is unknown. UMIs and sample barcodes were carried by the TCR alpha and TCR beta cDNA libraries that 5'RACE produced using constant-segment primers. TCRdb fed the 5' RACE reads into MiXCR, producing one record per CDR3 protein. The sample holds 390,000 or so distinct CDR3 sequences; 16% are singletons and the top ten take under 25%. The clonotype originates from a man in his late teens or twenties who had mild COVID-19 (a few samples of this study predate the infection). Cell type and time point are not known. The source material was PBMCs or a T cell subset sorted from them (not recorded which).

The CDR3 is CASSQASGDPRETQYF. The CDR3 nucleotides read TGTGCCAGCAGCCAAGCCTCGGGGGACCCACGGGAGACCCAGTACTTC. The chain carries TRBV4-2 and TRBJ2-5, with D possibly TRBD2 on 6 matching bases. The CDR3 is made up of 16 amino acids. Germline V gives CDR1 LGHNA, CDR2 YNFKEQ. Trimming removed 1 base at V and 5 bases at J, with 17 bases between.